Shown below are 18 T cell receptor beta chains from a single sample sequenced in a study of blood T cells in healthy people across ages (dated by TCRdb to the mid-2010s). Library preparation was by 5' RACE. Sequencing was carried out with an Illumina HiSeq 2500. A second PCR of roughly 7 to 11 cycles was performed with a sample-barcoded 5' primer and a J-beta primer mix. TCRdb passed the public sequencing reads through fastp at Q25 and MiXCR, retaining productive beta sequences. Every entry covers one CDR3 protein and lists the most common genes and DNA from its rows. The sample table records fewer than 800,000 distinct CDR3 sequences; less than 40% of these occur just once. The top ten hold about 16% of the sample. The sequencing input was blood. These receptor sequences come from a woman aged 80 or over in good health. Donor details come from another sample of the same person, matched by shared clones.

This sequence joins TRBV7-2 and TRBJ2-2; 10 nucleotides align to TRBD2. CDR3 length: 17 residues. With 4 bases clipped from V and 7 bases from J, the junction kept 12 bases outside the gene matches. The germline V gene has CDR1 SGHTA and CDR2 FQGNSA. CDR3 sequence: CASSSTPGTSELGELFF. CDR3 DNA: TGTGCCAGCAGCTCAACCCCGGGGACTAGCGAGCTCGGGGAGCTGTTTTTT.

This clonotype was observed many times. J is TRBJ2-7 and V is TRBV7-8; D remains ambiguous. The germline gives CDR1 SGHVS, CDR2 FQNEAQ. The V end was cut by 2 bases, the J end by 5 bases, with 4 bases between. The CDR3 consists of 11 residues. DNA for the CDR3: TGTGCCAGCAGCTTACACGACGAGCAGTACTTC. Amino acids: CASSLHDEQYF.

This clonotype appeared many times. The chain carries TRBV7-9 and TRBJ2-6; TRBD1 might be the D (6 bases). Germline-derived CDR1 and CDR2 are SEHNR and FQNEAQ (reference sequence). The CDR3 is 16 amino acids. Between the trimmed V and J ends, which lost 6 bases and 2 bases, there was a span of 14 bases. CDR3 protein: CASSYTTGTGANVLTF. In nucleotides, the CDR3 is TGTGCCAGCAGTTACACAACAGGGACTGGGGCCAACGTCCTGACTTTC.

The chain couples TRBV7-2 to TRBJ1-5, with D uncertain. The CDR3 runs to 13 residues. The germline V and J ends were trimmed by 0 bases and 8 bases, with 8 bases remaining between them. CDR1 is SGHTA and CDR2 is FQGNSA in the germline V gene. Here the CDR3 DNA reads TGTGCCAGCAGCTTAGCGTGGCAGAAGCCCCAGCATTTT. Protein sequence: CASSLAWQKPQHF.

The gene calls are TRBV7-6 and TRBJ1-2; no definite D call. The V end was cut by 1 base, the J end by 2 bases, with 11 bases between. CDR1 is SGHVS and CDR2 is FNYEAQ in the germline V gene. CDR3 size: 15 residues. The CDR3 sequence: CASSLGTAANYGYTF. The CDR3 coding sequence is TGTGCCAGCAGCTTAGGGACGGCCGCGAACTATGGCTACACCTTC.

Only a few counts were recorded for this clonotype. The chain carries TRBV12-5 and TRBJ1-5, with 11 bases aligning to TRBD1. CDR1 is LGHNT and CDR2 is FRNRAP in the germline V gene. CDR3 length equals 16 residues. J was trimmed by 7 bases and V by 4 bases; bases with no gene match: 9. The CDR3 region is CASGYGTGGSGQPQHF. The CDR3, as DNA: TGTGCTAGTGGTTACGGGACAGGGGGTAGTGGGCAGCCCCAGCATTTT.

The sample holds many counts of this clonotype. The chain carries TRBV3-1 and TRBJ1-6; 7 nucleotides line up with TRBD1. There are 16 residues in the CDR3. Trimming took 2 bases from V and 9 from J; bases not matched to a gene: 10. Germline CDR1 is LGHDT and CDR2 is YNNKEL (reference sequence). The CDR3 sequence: CASSQTTGASVSPLHF. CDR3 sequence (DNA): TGTGCCAGCAGCCAAACTACAGGGGCCTCCGTTTCACCCCTCCACTTT.

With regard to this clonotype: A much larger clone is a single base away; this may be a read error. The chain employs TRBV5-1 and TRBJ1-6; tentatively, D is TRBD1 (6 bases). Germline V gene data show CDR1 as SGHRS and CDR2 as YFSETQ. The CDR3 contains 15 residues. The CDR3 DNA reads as TGCGCCAACAGCTTGGAGGGAAACAGGGACTCACCCCTCCACTTT. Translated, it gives CANSLEGNRDSPLHF.

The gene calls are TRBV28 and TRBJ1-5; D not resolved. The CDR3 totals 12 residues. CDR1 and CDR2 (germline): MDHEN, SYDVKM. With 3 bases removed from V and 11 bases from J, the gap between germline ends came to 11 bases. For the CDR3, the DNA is TGTGCCAGCAGTTTCGGATCGTTTTCCCAGCATTTT. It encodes CASSFGSFSQHF.

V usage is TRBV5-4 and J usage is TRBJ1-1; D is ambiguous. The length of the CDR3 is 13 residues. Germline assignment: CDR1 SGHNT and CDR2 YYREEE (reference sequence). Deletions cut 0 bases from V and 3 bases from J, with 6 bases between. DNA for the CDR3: TGTGCCAGCAGCTTGGAGGTTCACACTGAAGCTTTCTTT. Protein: CASSLEVHTEAFF. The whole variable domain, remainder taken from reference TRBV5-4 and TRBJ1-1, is ETGVTQSPTHLIKTRGQQVTLRCSSQSGHNTVSWYQQALGQGPQFIFQYYREEENGRGNFPPRFSGLQFPNYSSELNVNALELDDSALYLCASSLEVHTEAFFGQGTRLTVV.

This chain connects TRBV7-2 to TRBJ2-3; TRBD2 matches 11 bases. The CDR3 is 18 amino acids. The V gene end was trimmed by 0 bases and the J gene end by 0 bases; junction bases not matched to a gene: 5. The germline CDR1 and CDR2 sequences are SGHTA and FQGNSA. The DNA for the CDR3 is TGTGCCAGCAGCTTAGCGCAAGTAGCGGGGGGGAGCACAGATACGCAGTATTTT. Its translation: CASSLAQVAGGSTDTQYF.

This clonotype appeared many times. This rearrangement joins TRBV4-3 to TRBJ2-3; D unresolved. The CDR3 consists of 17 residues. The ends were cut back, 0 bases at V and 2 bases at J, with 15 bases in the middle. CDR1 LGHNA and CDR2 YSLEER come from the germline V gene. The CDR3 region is CASSQESLYHPTDTQYF. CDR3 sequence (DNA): TGCGCCAGCAGCCAAGAAAGCCTCTACCATCCCACAGATACGCAGTATTTT.

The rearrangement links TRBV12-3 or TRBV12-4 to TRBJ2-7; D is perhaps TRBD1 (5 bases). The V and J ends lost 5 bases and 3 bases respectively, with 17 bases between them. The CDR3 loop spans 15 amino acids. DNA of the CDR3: TGTGCCAGCAGTCCCCGGGTGGCTACAGGCTACGAGCAGTACTTC. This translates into CASSPRVATGYEQYF.

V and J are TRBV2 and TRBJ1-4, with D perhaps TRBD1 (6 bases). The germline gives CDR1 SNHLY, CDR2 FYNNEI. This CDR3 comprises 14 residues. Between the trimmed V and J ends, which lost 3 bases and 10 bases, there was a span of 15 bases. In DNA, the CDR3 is TGTGCCAGCAGTGATCCGGGGGGCACTGGAAAACTGTTTTTT. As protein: CASSDPGGTGKLFF.

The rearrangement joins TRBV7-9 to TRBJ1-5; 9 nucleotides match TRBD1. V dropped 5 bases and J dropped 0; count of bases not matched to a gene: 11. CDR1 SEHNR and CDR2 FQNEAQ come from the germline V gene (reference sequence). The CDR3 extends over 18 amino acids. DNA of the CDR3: TGTGCCAGCAGCCATACCGGGACAGGGATTTATAGCAATCAGCCCCAGCATTTT. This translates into CASSHTGTGIYSNQPQHF.

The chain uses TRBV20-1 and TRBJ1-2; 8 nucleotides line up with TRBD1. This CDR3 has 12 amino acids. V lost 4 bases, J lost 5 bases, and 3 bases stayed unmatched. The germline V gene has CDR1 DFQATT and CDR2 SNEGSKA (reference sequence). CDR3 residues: CSATGQAYGYTF. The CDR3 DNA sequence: TGCAGTGCTACGGGACAGGCGTATGGCTACACCTTC.

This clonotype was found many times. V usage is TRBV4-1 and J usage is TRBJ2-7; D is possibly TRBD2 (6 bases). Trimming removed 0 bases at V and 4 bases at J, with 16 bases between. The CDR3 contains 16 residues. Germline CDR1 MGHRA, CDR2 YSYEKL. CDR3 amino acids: CASSQDRIGGRYEQYF. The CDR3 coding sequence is TGCGCCAGCAGCCAAGATCGAATTGGGGGGAGGTACGAGCAGTACTTC.

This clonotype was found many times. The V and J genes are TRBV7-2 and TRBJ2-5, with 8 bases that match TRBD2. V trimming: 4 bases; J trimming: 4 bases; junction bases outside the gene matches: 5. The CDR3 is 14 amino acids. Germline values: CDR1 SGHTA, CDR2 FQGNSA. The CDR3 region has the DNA TGTGCCAGCAGCTCGGCGGGGGGCCCAGAGACCCAGTACTTC. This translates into CASSSAGGPETQYF.